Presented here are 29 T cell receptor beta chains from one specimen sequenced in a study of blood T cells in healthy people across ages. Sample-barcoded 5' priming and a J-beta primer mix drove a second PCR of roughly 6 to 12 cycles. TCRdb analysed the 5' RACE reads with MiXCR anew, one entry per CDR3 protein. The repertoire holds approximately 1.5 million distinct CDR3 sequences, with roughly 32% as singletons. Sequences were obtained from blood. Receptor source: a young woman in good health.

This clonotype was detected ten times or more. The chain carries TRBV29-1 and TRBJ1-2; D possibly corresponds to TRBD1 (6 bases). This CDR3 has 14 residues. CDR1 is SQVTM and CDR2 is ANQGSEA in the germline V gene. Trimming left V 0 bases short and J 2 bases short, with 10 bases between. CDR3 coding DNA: TGCAGCGTTGAAGAGACAGGATCCAACTATGGCTACACCTTC. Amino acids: CSVEETGSNYGYTF.

DNA of the CDR3: TGTGCCAGCAGTGAACCGGACAGGAGGCTTTATAGTATCCCTAACGAGCAGTACTTC. It yields the protein CASSEPDRRLYSIPNEQYF. The gene calls are TRBV6-1 and TRBJ2-5; 7 bases map to TRBD1. Gene TRBJ2-7 matches the end of the DNA better, so the J call may be wrong. Germline V gene data show CDR1 as MNHNS and CDR2 as SASEGT. CDR3 length equals 19 residues.

DNA for the CDR3: TGTGCCAGCAGGGGCCCTTGGCAGTATGGCTACACCTTC. Translated: CASRGPWQYGYTF. J is TRBJ1-2 and V is TRBV28; D is uncertain. CDR3 size: 13 residues. V dropped 6 bases and J dropped 5 bases, with 13 bases sitting between them. Germline V gene data show CDR1 as MDHEN and CDR2 as SYDVKM.

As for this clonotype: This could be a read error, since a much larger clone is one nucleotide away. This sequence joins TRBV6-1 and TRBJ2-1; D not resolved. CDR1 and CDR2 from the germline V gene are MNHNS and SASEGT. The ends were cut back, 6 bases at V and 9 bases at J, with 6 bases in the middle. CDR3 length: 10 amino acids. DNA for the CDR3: TGTGCCAGCAGGGACGGTGAGCAGTTCTTC. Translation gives CASRDGEQFF.

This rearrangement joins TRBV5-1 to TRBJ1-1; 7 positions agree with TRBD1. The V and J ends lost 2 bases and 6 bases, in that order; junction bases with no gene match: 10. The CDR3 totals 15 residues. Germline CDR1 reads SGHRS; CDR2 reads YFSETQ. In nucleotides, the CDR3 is TGCGCCAGCAGCTTAACACAGGGGCCTTTTTCTGAAGCTTTCTTT. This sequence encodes CASSLTQGPFSEAFF.

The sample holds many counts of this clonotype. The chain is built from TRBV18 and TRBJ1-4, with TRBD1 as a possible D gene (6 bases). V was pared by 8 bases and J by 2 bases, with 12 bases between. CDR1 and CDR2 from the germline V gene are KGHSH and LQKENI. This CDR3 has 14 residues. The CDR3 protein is CASSPGATNEKLFF. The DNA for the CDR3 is TGTGCCAGCAGTCCGGGGGCCACTAATGAAAAACTGTTTTTT. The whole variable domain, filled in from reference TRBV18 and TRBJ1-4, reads NAGVMQNPRHLVRRRGQEARLRCSPMKGHSHVYWYRQLPEEGLKFMVYLQKENIIDESGMPKERFSAEFPKEGPSILRIQQVVRGDSAAYFCASSPGATNEKLFFGSGTQLSVL.

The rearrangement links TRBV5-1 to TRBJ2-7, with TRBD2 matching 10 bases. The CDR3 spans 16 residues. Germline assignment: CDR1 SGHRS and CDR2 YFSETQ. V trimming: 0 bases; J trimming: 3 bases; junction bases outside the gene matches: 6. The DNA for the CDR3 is TGCGCCAGCAGCTTGGGCCCCATAGCGGGAGGCTACGAGCAGTACTTC. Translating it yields CASSLGPIAGGYEQYF.

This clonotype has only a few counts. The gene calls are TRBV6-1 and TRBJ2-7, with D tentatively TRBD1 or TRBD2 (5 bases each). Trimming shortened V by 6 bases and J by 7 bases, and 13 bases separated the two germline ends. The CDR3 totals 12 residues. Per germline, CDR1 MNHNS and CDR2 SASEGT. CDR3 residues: CASRTPGPEQYF. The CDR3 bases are TGTGCCAGCAGGACCCCGGGGCCAGAGCAGTACTTC.

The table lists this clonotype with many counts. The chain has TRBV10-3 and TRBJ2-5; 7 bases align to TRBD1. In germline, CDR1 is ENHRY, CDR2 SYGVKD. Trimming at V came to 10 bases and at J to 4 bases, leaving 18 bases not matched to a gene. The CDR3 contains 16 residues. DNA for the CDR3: TGTGCCACTAAGACCGGGACAGACCCGGTGCGAGAGACCCAGTACTTC. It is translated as CATKTGTDPVRETQYF.

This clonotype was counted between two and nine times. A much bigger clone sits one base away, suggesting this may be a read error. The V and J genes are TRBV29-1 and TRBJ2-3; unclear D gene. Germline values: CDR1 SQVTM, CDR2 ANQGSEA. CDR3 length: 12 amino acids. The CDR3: CCVEDNTDTQYF. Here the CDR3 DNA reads TGCTGCGTTGAAGATAACACAGATACGCAGTATTTT.

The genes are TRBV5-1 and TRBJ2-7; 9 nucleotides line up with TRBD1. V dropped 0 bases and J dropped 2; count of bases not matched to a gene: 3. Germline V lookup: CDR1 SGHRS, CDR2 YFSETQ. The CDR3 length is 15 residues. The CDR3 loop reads CASSLDGTGPYEQYF. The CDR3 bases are TGCGCCAGCAGCTTGGACGGGACAGGGCCCTACGAGCAGTACTTC.

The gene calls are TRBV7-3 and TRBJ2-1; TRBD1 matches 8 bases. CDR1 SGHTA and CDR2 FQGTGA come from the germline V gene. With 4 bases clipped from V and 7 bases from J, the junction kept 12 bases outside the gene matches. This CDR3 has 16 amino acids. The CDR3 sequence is CASSYLGTGVTNEQFF. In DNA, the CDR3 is TGTGCCAGCAGCTACCTAGGGACAGGTGTAACTAATGAGCAGTTCTTC.

The CDR3 region is CASSLSLIVDTQYF. The DNA of the CDR3 is TGTGCCAGCAGCCTGTCCTTAATTGTGGATACGCAGTATTTT. This sequence joins TRBV14 and TRBJ2-3; D call uncertain. The V gene's germline CDR1 is SGHDN and CDR2 FVKESK. The V end was cut by 4 bases, the J end by 6 bases, with 14 bases between. The CDR3 runs to 14 residues.

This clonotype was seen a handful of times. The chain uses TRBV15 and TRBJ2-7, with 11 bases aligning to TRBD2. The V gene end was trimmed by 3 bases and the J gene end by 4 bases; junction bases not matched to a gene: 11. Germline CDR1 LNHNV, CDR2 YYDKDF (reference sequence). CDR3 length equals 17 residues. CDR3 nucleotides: TGTGCCACCAGCAGCGCCTCGGTGACTAGCGGGACGTACGAGCAGTACTTC. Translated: CATSSASVTSGTYEQYF.

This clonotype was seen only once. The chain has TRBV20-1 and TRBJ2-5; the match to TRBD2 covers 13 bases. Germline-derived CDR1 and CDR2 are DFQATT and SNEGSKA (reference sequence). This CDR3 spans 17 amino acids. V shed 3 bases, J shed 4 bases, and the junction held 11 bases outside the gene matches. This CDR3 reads CSASGGTSGIFGETQYF. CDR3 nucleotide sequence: TGCAGTGCTAGTGGAGGGACTAGCGGGATCTTTGGAGAGACCCAGTACTTC.

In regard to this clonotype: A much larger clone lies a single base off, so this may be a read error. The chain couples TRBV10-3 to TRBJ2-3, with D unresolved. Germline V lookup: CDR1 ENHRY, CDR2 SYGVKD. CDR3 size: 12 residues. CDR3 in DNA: TGTGCCATCAGTCCAGACACAGATGCGCAGTATTTT. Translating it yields CAISPDTDAQYF.

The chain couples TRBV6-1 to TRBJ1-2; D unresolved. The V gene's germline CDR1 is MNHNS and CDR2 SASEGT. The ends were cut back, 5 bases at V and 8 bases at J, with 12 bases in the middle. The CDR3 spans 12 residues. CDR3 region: CASSLNLLGYTF. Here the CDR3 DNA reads TGTGCCAGCAGTCTTAACTTACTAGGCTACACCTTC.

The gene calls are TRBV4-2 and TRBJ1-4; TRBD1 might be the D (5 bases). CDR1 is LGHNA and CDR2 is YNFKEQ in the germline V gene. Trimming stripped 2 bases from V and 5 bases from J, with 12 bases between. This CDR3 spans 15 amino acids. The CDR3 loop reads CASSQTGDSNEKLFF. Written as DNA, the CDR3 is TGTGCCAGCAGCCAAACGGGGGACTCGAATGAAAAACTGTTTTTT.

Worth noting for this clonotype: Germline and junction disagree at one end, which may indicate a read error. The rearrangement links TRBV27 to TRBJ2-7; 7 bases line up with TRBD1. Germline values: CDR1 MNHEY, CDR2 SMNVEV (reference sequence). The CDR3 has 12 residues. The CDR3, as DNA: TGTACCAGCAGAGGACAGGTCTACGAGCAGTACTTC. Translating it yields CTSRGQVYEQYF.

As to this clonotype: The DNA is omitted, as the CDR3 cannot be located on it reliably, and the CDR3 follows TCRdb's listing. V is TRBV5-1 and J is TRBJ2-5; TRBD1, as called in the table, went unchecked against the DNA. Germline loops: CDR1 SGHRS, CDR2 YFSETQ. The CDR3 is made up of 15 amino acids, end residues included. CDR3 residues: CASSFGPGVGETQYF.

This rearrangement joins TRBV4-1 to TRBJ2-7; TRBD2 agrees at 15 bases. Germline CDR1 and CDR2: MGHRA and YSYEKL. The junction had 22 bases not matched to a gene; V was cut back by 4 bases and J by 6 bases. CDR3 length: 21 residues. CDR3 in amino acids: CASSLSRTSGRVGAPSIEQYF. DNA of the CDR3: TGCGCCAGCAGCCTAAGCCGGACTAGCGGGAGGGTCGGGGCCCCCTCCATCGAGCAGTACTTC.

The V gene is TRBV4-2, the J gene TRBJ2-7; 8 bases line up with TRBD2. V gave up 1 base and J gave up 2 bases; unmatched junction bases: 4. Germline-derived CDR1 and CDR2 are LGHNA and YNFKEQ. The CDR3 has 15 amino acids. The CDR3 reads CASSQGGGGPYEQYF. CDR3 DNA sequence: TGTGCCAGCAGCCAAGGGGGCGGGGGGCCCTACGAGCAGTACTTC.

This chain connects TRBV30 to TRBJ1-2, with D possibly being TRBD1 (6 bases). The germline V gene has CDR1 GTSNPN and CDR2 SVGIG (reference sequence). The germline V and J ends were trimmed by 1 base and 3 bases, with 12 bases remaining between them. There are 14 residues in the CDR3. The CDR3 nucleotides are TGTGCCTGGAGTGCCCCGGGGGCCCACTATGGCTACACCTTC. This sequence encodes CAWSAPGAHYGYTF.

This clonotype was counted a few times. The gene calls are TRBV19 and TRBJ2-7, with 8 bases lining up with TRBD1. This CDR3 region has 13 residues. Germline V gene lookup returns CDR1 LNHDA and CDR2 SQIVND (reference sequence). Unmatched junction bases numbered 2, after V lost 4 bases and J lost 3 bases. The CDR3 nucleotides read TGTGCCAGTAGTAATGACAGGGGCTACGAGCAGTACTTC. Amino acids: CASSNDRGYEQYF.

The CDR3 here is CASSQGGGAEGYEQYF. CDR3 bases: TGTGCCAGCAGCCAAGGAGGGGGGGCCGAGGGATACGAGCAGTACTTC. The V gene is TRBV3-1, the J gene TRBJ2-7; TRBD2 is a possible D gene (7 bases). Trimming removed 1 base from V and 4 bases from J, with 17 bases in between. The CDR3 runs to 16 residues. The germline V gene has CDR1 LGHDT and CDR2 YNNKEL (reference sequence).

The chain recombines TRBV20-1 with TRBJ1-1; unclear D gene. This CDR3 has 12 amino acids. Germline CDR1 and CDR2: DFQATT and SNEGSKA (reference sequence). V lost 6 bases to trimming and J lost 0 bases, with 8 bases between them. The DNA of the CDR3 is TGCAGTGCCCCGCAGATGAACACTGAAGCTTTCTTT. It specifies CSAPQMNTEAFF.

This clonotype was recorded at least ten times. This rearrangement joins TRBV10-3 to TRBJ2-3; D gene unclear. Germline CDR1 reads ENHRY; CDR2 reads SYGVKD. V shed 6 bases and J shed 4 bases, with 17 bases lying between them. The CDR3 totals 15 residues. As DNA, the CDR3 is TGTGCCATCAGCCGTAGTAGCAGTTCCCCAGATACGCAGTATTTT. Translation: CAISRSSSSPDTQYF.

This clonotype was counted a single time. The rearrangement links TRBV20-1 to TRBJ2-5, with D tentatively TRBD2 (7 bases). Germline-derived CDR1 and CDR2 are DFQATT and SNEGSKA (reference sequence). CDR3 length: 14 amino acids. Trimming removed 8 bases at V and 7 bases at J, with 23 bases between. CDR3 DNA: TGCAGTTCTCCCGCGGGGGCAAAGGAGGGGACCCAGTACTTC. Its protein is CSSPAGAKEGTQYF.

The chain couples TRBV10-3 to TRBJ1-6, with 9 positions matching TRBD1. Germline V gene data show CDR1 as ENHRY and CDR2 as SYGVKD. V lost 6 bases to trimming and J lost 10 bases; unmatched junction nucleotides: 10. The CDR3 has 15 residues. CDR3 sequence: CAISDETGGLSPLHF. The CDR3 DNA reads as TGTGCCATCAGCGACGAGACAGGGGGTCTCTCACCCCTCCACTTT.